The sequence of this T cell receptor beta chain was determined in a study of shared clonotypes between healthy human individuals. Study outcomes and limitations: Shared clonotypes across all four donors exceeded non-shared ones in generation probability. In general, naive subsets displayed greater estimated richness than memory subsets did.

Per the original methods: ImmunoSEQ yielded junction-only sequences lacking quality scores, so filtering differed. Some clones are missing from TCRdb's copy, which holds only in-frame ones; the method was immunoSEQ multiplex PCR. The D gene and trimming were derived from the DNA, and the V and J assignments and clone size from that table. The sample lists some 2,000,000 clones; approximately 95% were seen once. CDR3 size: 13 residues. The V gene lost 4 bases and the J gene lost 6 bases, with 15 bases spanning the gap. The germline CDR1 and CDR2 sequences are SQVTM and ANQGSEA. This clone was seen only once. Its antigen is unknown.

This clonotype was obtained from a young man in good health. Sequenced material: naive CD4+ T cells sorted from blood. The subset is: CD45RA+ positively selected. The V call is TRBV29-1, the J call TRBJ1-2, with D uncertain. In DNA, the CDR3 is TGCAGCGTTGTTCAATGGCAGAGTGATGGCTACACCTTC. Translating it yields CSVVQWQSDGYTF.